This is a list of T cell receptor beta chains from one sample in a study of OX40 agonist ivuxolimab in advanced cancers. Libraries were prepared by immunoSEQ multiplex PCR; TCRdb keeps only in-frame clonotypes and omits some of them. The sample has 30,000 or so clones; about nine tenths are singletons. This specimen was CD4+ or CD8+ T cells sorted from blood, taken in a trial of the OX40 agonist ivuxolimab. The source of these receptors is an adult with an advanced solid tumor such as melanoma, head and neck, liver or kidney cancer. Each CDR3 is given with its conserved first and last residue. Fields, in order: V gene, clone size, D gene, J gene, CDR3 DNA, CDR3 protein. A D gene is named only where the DNA matches it firmly. Expanded clones are given a class, and other clones once, few, many or no size at all.

V: TRBV5-1
size: NA
D: NA
J: TRBJ2-7
DNA: TGCGCCAGCAGCTTGGCAGGCTCCTACGAGCAGTACTTC
CDR3: CASSLAGSYEQYF

V: TRBV5-1
size: NA
D: TRBD2
J: TRBJ2-1
DNA: TGCGCCAGCAGCCCAAGGACTAGCGGGGGGGCAAGTAATGAGCAGTTCTTC
CDR3: CASSPRTSGGASNEQFF

V: TRBV2
size: NA
D: NA
J: TRBJ2-7
DNA: TGTGCCAGCAGGGGGGGATCCTCCTACGAGCAGTACTTC
CDR3: CASRGGSSYEQYF

V: TRBV15
size: NA
D: TRBD1
J: TRBJ2-5
DNA: TGTGCCACCAGCGGAGACCGAGGGGGCGCCGAGACCCAGTACTTC
CDR3: CATSGDRGGAETQYF

V: TRBV10-2
size: NA
D: TRBD2
J: TRBJ2-1
DNA: TGCGCCAGCACCACTAGCGGGGGGGCCGGGAATGAGCAGTTCTTC
CDR3: CASTTSGGAGNEQFF

V: TRBV27
size: NA
D: NA
J: TRBJ2-3
DNA: TGTGCCAGCAGTTTGGCTGCTAGCACAGATACGCAGTATTTT
CDR3: CASSLAASTDTQYF

V: TRBV5-4
size: once
D: NA
J: TRBJ1-2
DNA: TGTGCCAGCAGCTTAAAAGGATCTGGAGGCTACACCTTC
CDR3: CASSLKGSGGYTF

V: TRBV5-1
size: NA
D: TRBD1
J: TRBJ1-2
DNA: TGCGCCAGCAGCTTGCGACATGGACAGGGTGACTATGGCTACACCTTC
CDR3: CASSLRHGQGDYGYTF

V: TRBV28
size: NA
D: TRBD1
J: TRBJ1-6
DNA: TGTGCCAGCAGTACGGACAGGTTGCTGACCTATAATTCACCCCTCCACTTT
CDR3: CASSTDRLLTYNSPLHF

V: TRBV6-5
size: few
D: TRBD1
J: TRBJ1-1
DNA: TGTGCCAGCAGGACAGGGTCTTTTGTAGCTTTCTTT
CDR3: CASRTGSFVAFF

V: TRBV28
size: NA
D: NA
J: TRBJ1-5
DNA: TGTGCCAGCAGTCCCGACAGGCTTGGCAATCAGCCCCAGCATTTT
CDR3: CASSPDRLGNQPQHF

V: TRBV27
size: NA
D: NA
J: TRBJ1-1
DNA: TGTGCCAGCAGTTACTGGGGTAGCGGGACTGAAGCTTTCTTT
CDR3: CASSYWGSGTEAFF

V: TRBV30
size: NA
D: NA
J: TRBJ2-3
DNA: TGTGCCTGGGGGCTCCTCTCCGCAGATACGCAGTATTTT
CDR3: CAWGLLSADTQYF

V: TRBV6-1
size: NA
D: NA
J: TRBJ2-6
DNA: TGTGCCAGCAGTGAAGCCCGCGACGCGAACGTCCTGACTTTC
CDR3: CASSEARDANVLTF

V: TRBV19
size: NA
D: TRBD1
J: TRBJ1-2
DNA: TGTGCCAGTAGTATCGGACAGGGGGCGGGTGGCTACACCTTC
CDR3: CASSIGQGAGGYTF

V: TRBV7-9
size: NA
D: NA
J: TRBJ1-2
DNA: TGTGCCAGCAGCCCGCAGGAAAGTTATGGCTACACCTTC
CDR3: CASSPQESYGYTF

V: TRBV4-1
size: NA
D: NA
J: TRBJ2-7
DNA: TGCGCCAGCAGCCAAGTTTTATTAGGCGACGAGCAGTACTTC
CDR3: CASSQVLLGDEQYF

V: TRBV15
size: NA
D: TRBD1
J: TRBJ1-2
DNA: TGTGCCACCAGCAGAGATAGGAGGGACAGGGGGGACTATGGCTACACCTTC
CDR3: CATSRDRRDRGDYGYTF

V: TRBV4-1
size: NA
D: NA
J: TRBJ2-3
DNA: TGCGCCAGCAGCCAAGAGAATTTCCGGGGGGCTAGCACAGATACGCAGTATTTT
CDR3: CASSQENFRGASTDTQYF

V: TRBV7-9
size: NA
D: NA
J: TRBJ1-1
DNA: TGTGCCAGCAGCGATGATATGGCTGAAGCTTTCTTT
CDR3: CASSDDMAEAFF

V: TRBV5-4
size: NA
D: TRBD1
J: TRBJ2-1
DNA: TGTGCCAGCAGCACGTATATGACAGGGGGGGATGAGCAGTTCTTC
CDR3: CASSTYMTGGDEQFF

V: TRBV19
size: NA
D: TRBD1
J: TRBJ1-5
DNA: TGTGCCAGTAGGTTAGTTGGGACAGACTCCCGAGTGAGGAGCAATCAGCCCCAGCATTTT
CDR3: CASRLVGTDSRVRSNQPQHF

V: TRBV7-9
size: NA
D: NA
J: TRBJ2-7
DNA: TGTGCCAGCAGCACCGCGGGACCCTACGAGCAGTACTTC
CDR3: CASSTAGPYEQYF

V: TRBV5-5
size: NA
D: NA
J: TRBJ2-3
DNA: TGTGCCAGCAGCGGCTTCGGCGATACGCAGTATTTT
CDR3: CASSGFGDTQYF

V: TRBV30
size: NA
D: NA
J: TRBJ2-2
DNA: TGTGCCTGGATATCTAGCGCCAACACCGGGGAGCTGTTTTTT
CDR3: CAWISSANTGELFF

V: TRBV19
size: once
D: NA
J: TRBJ1-5
DNA: TGTGCCAGTAGGACACAGGCTTATAGCAATCAGCCCCAGCATTTT
CDR3: CASRTQAYSNQPQHF

V: TRBV6-6
size: few
D: NA
J: TRBJ1-1
DNA: TGTGCCAGCGGACAAGGGGGCACTGAAGCTTTCTTT
CDR3: CASGQGGTEAFF

V: TRBV2
size: NA
D: TRBD1
J: TRBJ1-1
DNA: TGTGCCAGGACAGGGACCATGAACACTGAAGCTTTCTTT
CDR3: CARTGTMNTEAFF

V: TRBV19
size: NA
D: TRBD1
J: TRBJ1-1
DNA: TGTGCCAGTACCCTAGGGACAGGGAACACTGAAGCTTTCTTT
CDR3: CASTLGTGNTEAFF

V: TRBV29-1
size: once
D: NA
J: TRBJ2-7
DNA: TGCAGCGTTGGTGCCCTAGGGGTTGGTTACGAGCAGTACTTC
CDR3: CSVGALGVGYEQYF

V: TRBV7-2
size: NA
D: NA
J: TRBJ2-3
DNA: TGTGCCAGCAGCTCCCTTGATACGCAGTATTTT
CDR3: CASSSLDTQYF

V: TRBV2
size: NA
D: NA
J: TRBJ2-7
DNA: TGTGCCAGCAGTTCCAACGGGGGCTACGAGCAGTACTTC
CDR3: CASSSNGGYEQYF

V: TRBV5-1
size: NA
D: NA
J: TRBJ1-2
DNA: TGCGCCAGCACCGGACACACCAATAACTATGGCTACACCTTC
CDR3: CASTGHTNNYGYTF

V: TRBV2
size: NA
D: TRBD2
J: TRBJ2-7
DNA: TGTGCCAGCAGTCTTAGCGGGGGTGCCTACGAGCAGTACTTC
CDR3: CASSLSGGAYEQYF

V: TRBV18
size: NA
D: NA
J: TRBJ1-5
DNA: TGTGCCAGCTCACCGCCTGGCTGGGGTAGCAATCAGCCCCAGCATTTT
CDR3: CASSPPGWGSNQPQHF

V: TRBV4-1
size: NA
D: NA
J: TRBJ2-2
DNA: TGCGCCAGCAGTCCACCGAACACCGGGGAGCTGTTTTTT
CDR3: CASSPPNTGELFF

V: TRBV5-1
size: NA
D: TRBD1
J: TRBJ1-2
DNA: TGCGCCAGCAGCTCGTCGGACAGGGGTTGGTATGGCTACACCTTC
CDR3: CASSSSDRGWYGYTF

V: TRBV7-9
size: once
D: NA
J: TRBJ2-7
DNA: TGTGCCAGCAGCCCCGGATCCGAGCAGTACTTC
CDR3: CASSPGSEQYF

V: TRBV13
size: NA
D: TRBD1
J: TRBJ2-7
DNA: TGTGCCAGCAGCCCTAGACAGGGAGTTTACGAGCAGTACTTC
CDR3: CASSPRQGVYEQYF

V: TRBV2
size: NA
D: NA
J: TRBJ2-1
DNA: TGTGCCAGCGGGCCGGGCGTCGATGAAGAGTTCTTC
CDR3: CASGPGVDEEFF

V: TRBV5-1
size: NA
D: TRBD1
J: TRBJ1-1
DNA: TGCGCCAGCAGCCCTTGGACAGGGGGCAACACTGAAGCTTTCTTT
CDR3: CASSPWTGGNTEAFF

V: TRBV29-1
size: NA
D: TRBD1
J: TRBJ1-2
DNA: TGCAGCGTCGTCGACAGGGTTGCCGGTGGCTACACCTTC
CDR3: CSVVDRVAGGYTF

V: TRBV5-6
size: NA
D: TRBD1
J: TRBJ1-1
DNA: TGTGCCAGCAGCTACGGACAGGGCGGCACTGAAGCTTTCTTT
CDR3: CASSYGQGGTEAFF

V: TRBV16
size: few
D: NA
J: TRBJ2-7
DNA: TGTGCCAGCAGCCAAGGAATTCAACGCTACGAGCAGTACTTC
CDR3: CASSQGIQRYEQYF

V: TRBV19
size: NA
D: TRBD2
J: TRBJ2-7
DNA: TGTGCCAGTAGTATAGGGACTAGCGGGAGGAACGAGCAGTACTTC
CDR3: CASSIGTSGRNEQYF

V: TRBV30
size: few
D: NA
J: TRBJ1-1
DNA: TGTGCCTGGACGCGACCTGGGGGAACTGAAGCTTTCTTT
CDR3: CAWTRPGGTEAFF

V: TRBV2
size: few
D: TRBD1
J: TRBJ1-1
DNA: TGTGCCAGCAGTTACCAGGGGGCAACTGAAGCTTTCTTT
CDR3: CASSYQGATEAFF